This note documents a single T cell receptor (beta chain) sequence. Its antigen is unknown. The sequenced template was cDNA made from the entire isolated RNA. This table comes from immunoSEQ multiplex PCR, and its TCRdb copy is limited to in-frame clones, with some not included. This sample carries 390,000 or so clones, roughly 14% of them seen once, and the ten largest clones take approximately 0.038%. V dropped 5 bases and J dropped 1 base, with 8 bases sitting between them. This CDR3 is built from 13 residues. Germline V gives CDR1 SGHVS, CDR2 FQNEAQ. The data belong to a study of beta chain features in type 1 diabetes. Findings of the study overall: People with Type 1 diabetes carried modestly yet significantly shorter TCRB CDR3s in all four CD4+ subsets.

This sequence originates from a young man in good health. Sequencing was carried out using naive CD4+ T cells from blood. V is TRBV7-8 and J is TRBJ2-5, with D uncertain. The CDR3 sequence is CASSRLTQETQYF. CDR3 bases: TGTGCCAGCAGCCGGCTGACCCAAGAGACCCAGTACTTC.